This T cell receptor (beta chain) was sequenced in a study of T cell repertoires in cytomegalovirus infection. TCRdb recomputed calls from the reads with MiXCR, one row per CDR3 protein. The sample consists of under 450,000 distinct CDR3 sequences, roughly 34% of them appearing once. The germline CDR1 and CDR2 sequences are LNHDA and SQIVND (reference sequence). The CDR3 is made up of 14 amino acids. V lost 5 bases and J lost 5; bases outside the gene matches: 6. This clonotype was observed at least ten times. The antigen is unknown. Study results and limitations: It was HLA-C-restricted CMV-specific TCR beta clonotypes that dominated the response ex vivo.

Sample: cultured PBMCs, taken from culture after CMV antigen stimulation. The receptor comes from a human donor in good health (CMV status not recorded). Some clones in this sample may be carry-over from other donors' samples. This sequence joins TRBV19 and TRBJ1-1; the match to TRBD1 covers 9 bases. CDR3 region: CASSSGQGYTEAFF. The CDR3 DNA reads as TGTGCCAGTAGTTCCGGACAGGGGTATACTGAAGCTTTCTTT.